The 21 T cell receptor beta chains below were found in one sample sequenced in a study of early T cells in non-severe SARS-CoV-2 infection. One entry per CDR3 protein results from TCRdb running MiXCR on the 5' RACE reads. The data show 25,000 to 30,000 distinct CDR3 sequences, approximately 4.2% seen once. Material for sequencing was whole blood. The origin of the receptors is an adult who was a healthcare worker with PCR-confirmed SARS-CoV-2 infection or an uninfected control (not recorded which).

In its sample, this clonotype was seen many times. This rearrangement joins TRBV5-6 to TRBJ2-7; the D is unclear. This CDR3 has 12 amino acids. CDR1 is SGHDT, CDR2 YYEEEE, per germline. Trimming stripped 7 bases from V and 4 bases from J, with 12 bases between. The CDR3 region is CASARRVYEQYF. In DNA form, the CDR3 reads TGTGCCAGCGCCCGCCGGGTTTACGAGCAGTACTTC.

This clonotype turned up a few times. The chain links TRBV7-2 to TRBJ2-7, with D possibly called TRBD1 or TRBD2 (5 bases each). The CDR3 is 15 residues long. CDR1 and CDR2 (germline): SGHTA, FQGNSA. V gave up 4 bases and J gave up 2 bases, with 15 bases separating them. The CDR3 region has the DNA TGTGCCAGCAGCTGGGACCGGGACCGCGCCTACGAGCAGTACTTC. Translating gives CASSWDRDRAYEQYF.

This clonotype was detected many times. The V gene is TRBV29-1, the J gene TRBJ1-1; D possibly corresponds to TRBD1 (5 bases). With 6 bases removed from V and 5 bases from J, the gap between germline ends came to 22 bases. The CDR3 is 15 residues long. Germline V gene sequence: CDR1 SQVTM, CDR2 ANQGSEA. The CDR3 loop reads CSVLWAGRGRTEAFF. CDR3 in DNA: TGCAGCGTCCTATGGGCAGGGCGAGGACGGACTGAAGCTTTCTTT.

Many counts were recorded for this clonotype. The genes are TRBV6-1 and TRBJ2-4, with TRBD1 identical over 8 bases. The CDR3 spans 9 residues. Germline CDR1 is MNHNS and CDR2 is SASEGT. The V segment lost 6 bases and the J segment 14 bases; nucleotides outside the gene matches: 0. CDR3 in DNA: TGTGCCAGCAGGGACAGGGAGTACTTC. Its translation: CASRDREYF.

There are many counts of this clonotype. The chain carries TRBV9 and TRBJ2-3, with 11 bases matching TRBD2. V trimming: 0 bases; J trimming: 4 bases; junction bases outside the gene matches: 4. The V gene's germline CDR1 is SGDLS and CDR2 YYNGEE. There are 16 residues in the CDR3. The CDR3 region is CASSVAAGLAADTQYF. The CDR3 DNA reads as TGTGCCAGCAGCGTAGCGGCGGGACTAGCGGCAGATACGCAGTATTTT.

This clonotype was recorded at least ten times. The V gene is TRBV20-1, the J gene TRBJ2-3, with D tentatively TRBD1 (5 bases). Deletions cut 2 bases from V and 0 bases from J, with 6 bases between. This CDR3 is 13 amino acids long. Looked up from germline, CDR1 is DFQATT and CDR2 is SNEGSKA (reference sequence). The DNA for the CDR3 is TGCAGTGCTAGACGACAGAGCACAGATACGCAGTATTTT. This codes for CSARRQSTDTQYF.

This clonotype showed up just a few times. This rearrangement joins TRBV20-1 to TRBJ2-5; D gene unclear. Germline lookup yields CDR1 DFQATT and CDR2 SNEGSKA (reference sequence). The CDR3 consists of 13 residues. V lost 2 bases and J lost 2, with 9 bases in between. The CDR3 bases are TGCAGTGCTAGATCACCACAGCAAGAGACCCAGTACTTC. This encodes CSARSPQQETQYF.

This clonotype was detected ten times or more. The chain joins TRBV7-2 to TRBJ2-7, with D possibly TRBD1 on 6 matching bases. The germline CDR1 and CDR2 sequences are SGHTA and FQGNSA. CDR3 length: 14 amino acids. The V and J ends lost 6 bases and 7 bases respectively, with 19 bases between them. The CDR3 sequence is CASRPTGTPKEQYF. The DNA of the CDR3 is TGTGCCAGCAGGCCAACAGGGACACCCAAGGAGCAGTACTTC.

This clonotype was recorded many times. The rearrangement joins TRBV6-4 to TRBJ1-4; 7 bases fit TRBD1. Germline lookup yields CDR1 MRHNA and CDR2 SNTAGT. Unmatched junction bases numbered 7, after V lost 6 bases and J lost 0 bases. The CDR3 length is 16 residues. The CDR3 protein is CASRPHGTATNEKLFF. DNA of the CDR3: TGTGCCAGCAGGCCCCACGGGACAGCAACTAATGAAAAACTGTTTTTT.

This clonotype was detected many times. The chain joins TRBV28 to TRBJ2-7, with D perhaps TRBD2 (7 bases). This CDR3 has 13 residues. Germline lookup yields CDR1 MDHEN and CDR2 SYDVKM. Trimming shortened V by 7 bases and J by 7 bases, and 17 bases separated the two germline ends. The CDR3 DNA reads TGTGCCAGCAAGAGGGGGGGCGGAGAAGAGCAGTACTTC. Translating gives CASKRGGGEEQYF. Supplemented by reference TRBV28 and TRBJ2-7, the full variable domain reads DVKVTQSSRYLVKRTGEKVFLECVQDMDHENMFWYRQDPGLGLRLIYFSYDVKMKEKGDIPEGYSVSREKKERFSLILESASTNQTSMYLCASKRGGGEEQYFGPGTRLTVT.

This clonotype was seen many times. V is TRBV30 and J is TRBJ1-1; possibly TRBD1 for D (5 bases). V lost 2 bases and J 3 bases, leaving 13 bases between the germline ends. CDR3 length: 14 residues. Germline V CDR1 and CDR2: GTSNPN, SVGIG (reference sequence). The CDR3 loop is CAWSPLGGYTEAFF. As DNA, the CDR3 is TGTGCCTGGAGTCCCCTTGGGGGATACACTGAAGCTTTCTTT.

This clonotype was recorded at least ten times. The chain combines TRBV11-2 with TRBJ1-3, with TRBD1 matching 7 bases. Germline lookup yields CDR1 SGHAT and CDR2 FQNNGV. This CDR3 has 16 residues. The junction had 7 bases not matched to a gene; V was cut back by 5 bases and J by 0 bases. The CDR3 region is CASSTRGSISGNTIYF. CDR3 DNA sequence: TGTGCCAGCAGCACCAGGGGGTCCATCTCTGGAAACACCATATATTTT.

This clonotype was observed at least ten times. The chain joins TRBV7-8 to TRBJ2-3; maybe TRBD2 (6 bases). V was cut by 1 base and J by 9 bases, with 17 bases left in between. The V gene's germline CDR1 is SGHVS and CDR2 FQNEAQ. The CDR3 length is 15 residues. CDR3 loop: CASSLVGGTALTQYF. The CDR3 DNA sequence: TGTGCCAGCAGCTTAGTAGGAGGGACGGCATTGACGCAGTATTTT.

This clonotype was seen repeatedly, ten times or more. The rearrangement uses TRBV12-3 or TRBV12-4 and TRBJ1-2; weak D call: TRBD1 (6 bases). CDR3 length: 14 residues. The germline V and J ends were trimmed by 6 bases and 2 bases, with 13 bases remaining between them. Here the CDR3 reads CASSLGQRNYGYTF. The CDR3 DNA reads TGTGCCAGCAGCCTTGGACAGCGAAACTATGGCTACACCTTC.

This clonotype was seen more than once but under ten times. CDR3 DNA: TGTGCCAGCAGCCAAGTTCGAACTAGCAGGGGTATGGATACGCAGTATTTT. Protein: CASSQVRTSRGMDTQYF. The chain employs TRBV14 and TRBJ2-3; D could derive from TRBD1 or TRBD2 (6 bases each). The length of the CDR3 is 17 residues. Germline loops: CDR1 SGHDN, CDR2 FVKESK. The V end was cut by 1 base, the J end by 6 bases, with 20 bases between.

This clonotype came up many times. The V and J genes are TRBV6-7 and TRBJ1-2; 9 bases match TRBD1. TRBV6-7 is reported as an ORF; its role is uncertain. CDR3 length: 15 amino acids. Trimming cost V 7 bases and J 8 bases; bases outside gene matches: 14. The CDR3 DNA is TGTGCCAGCATTATTTACGTCCGGGACAGGGAAGGCTACACCTTC. Translating gives CASIIYVRDREGYTF.

The gene calls are TRBV5-1 and TRBJ1-5; TRBD1 is a possible D gene (6 bases). This CDR3 has 15 residues. Germline-derived CDR1 and CDR2 are SGHRS and YFSETQ. The ends were cut back, 0 bases at V and 7 bases at J, with 14 bases in the middle. This CDR3 reads CASSLAGGKGQPQHF. The CDR3 DNA reads as TGCGCCAGCAGCTTGGCGGGGGGCAAGGGCCAGCCCCAGCATTTT. The full variable domain, rest sourced from reference TRBV5-1 and TRBJ1-5, is KAGVTQTPRYLIKTRGQQVTLSCSPISGHRSVSWYQQTPGQGLQFLFEYFSETQRNKGNFPGRFSGRQFSNSRSEMNVSTLELGDSALYLCASSLAGGKGQPQHFGDGTRLSIL.

The sample holds many counts of this clonotype. This chain joins TRBV29-1 and TRBJ2-2; D call uncertain. The germline V gene has CDR1 SQVTM and CDR2 ANQGSEA. The CDR3 runs to 13 residues. Trimming pared 6 bases from V and 6 bases from J, leaving 14 bases between. CDR3 bases: TGCAGCGTGGCTGCACAAGGAGCCGGGGAGCTGTTTTTT. This gives the protein CSVAAQGAGELFF.

This clonotype was counted many times. The V call is TRBV3-1, the J call TRBJ2-1; 12 bases map to TRBD2. V lost 0 bases, J lost 3 bases, and 9 bases stayed unmatched. Germline CDR1 is LGHDT and CDR2 is YNNKEL (reference sequence). The CDR3 sequence is 19 residues long. The CDR3 DNA reads TGTGCCAGCAGCCAAGACCGGGCTAGCGGGGGGGCTATCTACAATGAGCAGTTCTTC. This translates into CASSQDRASGGAIYNEQFF.

This clonotype was counted between two and nine times. CDR3 in DNA: TGCAGTGCCCCACCGGGACAGGGGGGTTGGGGGGACACAGATACGCAGTATTTT. Encoded protein: CSAPPGQGGWGDTDTQYF. The chain has TRBV20-1 and TRBJ2-3, with 11 bases fitting TRBD1. Germline V gene lookup returns CDR1 DFQATT and CDR2 SNEGSKA (reference sequence). After removal of 6 bases from V and 2 bases from J, the junction contained 16 bases not matched to a gene. The CDR3 length is 18 residues.

This clonotype was observed at least ten times. CDR3 in DNA: TGCAGTGTTCGGGACACTCTAGCCAAAAACATTCAGTACTTC. It encodes CSVRDTLAKNIQYF. This chain links TRBV20-1 with TRBJ2-4, with a weak D call TRBD1 (6 bases). V was trimmed by 7 bases and J by 0 bases, leaving 13 bases between them. CDR1 and CDR2 (germline): DFQATT, SNEGSKA (reference sequence). The CDR3 is made up of 14 amino acids.